The T cell receptor (beta chain) described here comes from a study of blood T cell repertoires in COVID-19. Study details: Material from acute and convalescent COVID-19 was sourced from the United States, Italy and Spain. The cDNA or gDNA used as material had been derived from T cells, B-cell-depleted T cells, or PBMCs.

The V end lost 4 bases, the J end lost 5 bases, and 9 bases lay between the germline ends. CDR3 size: 12 residues. Germline V gene data show CDR1 as ENHRY and CDR2 as SYGVKD. Authors' methods: Reference gene primers were amplified, and this amplification served to estimate nucleated cell counts. TCRdb keeps only in-frame clones here, not all; method: immunoSEQ multiplex PCR. V and J calls plus clone size are reproduced from that table; the DNA served to infer D and trimming. This table holds roughly 200,000 clones, approximately 83% found once. Seattle enrolled patients during active infection and tracked them longitudinally.

This TCR derives from a woman aged 25 to 45 with COVID-19, enrolled during active disease. The chain combines TRBV10-3 with TRBJ2-7; unclear D gene. Sequenced material: peripheral blood. The CDR3 nucleotides read TGTGCCATCAGTGTCTTAGGAGACGAGCAGTACTTC. Its protein product is CAISVLGDEQYF.